A single sample gave rise to the 7 T cell receptor beta chains below, sequenced in a study of lymphopenia after photon versus proton radiotherapy. Generated by immunoSEQ multiplex PCR, the TCRdb table keeps only in-frame clones and is missing some. Of 55,000 to 85,000 clones in the sample, 85% to 95% are singletons; the top ten hold over 2%. The specimen was peripheral blood, collected from a patient treated with photon-based radiotherapy. All receptors come from a middle-aged woman with cholangiocarcinoma.

The chain recombines TRBV28 with TRBJ2-7; 8 bases line up with TRBD2. The CDR3 is 14 residues long. Germline V gene sequence: CDR1 MDHEN, CDR2 SYDVKM. Trimming took 2 bases from V and 2 from J; bases not matched to a gene: 2. The CDR3 spells CASSLGGGTYEQYF. The CDR3 DNA reads as TGTGCCAGCAGTTTAGGCGGGGGGACCTACGAGCAGTACTTC.

The chain recombines TRBV28 with TRBJ1-4; D unclear. The V gene lost 4 bases and the J gene lost 6 bases, with 12 bases spanning the gap. CDR3 length equals 14 residues. Germline CDR1 and CDR2: MDHEN and SYDVKM. CDR3 bases: TGTGCCAGCAGTTCCCTAGAACCGGATGAAAAACTGTTTTTT. It is translated as CASSSLEPDEKLFF.

This clone was found a few times. The rearrangement links TRBV2 to TRBJ1-4, with D perhaps TRBD1 (6 bases). V shed 10 bases and J shed 4 bases, with 13 bases lying between them. The CDR3 totals 13 residues. The germline CDR1 and CDR2 sequences are SNHLY and FYNNEI. CDR3 protein: CATHRDYNEKLFF. The CDR3 bases are TGTGCCACGCACAGGGACTATAATGAAAAACTGTTTTTT.

J is TRBJ1-1 and V is TRBV7-2; D is perhaps TRBD1 (6 bases). CDR1 is SGHTA, CDR2 FQGNSA, per germline. V was pared by 7 bases and J by 1 base, with 16 bases between. This CDR3 contains 15 residues. CDR3 protein: CASTSDRLKNTEAFF. The CDR3 DNA follows: TGTGCCAGCACCTCCGACAGGCTGAAGAACACTGAAGCTTTCTTT.

The chain joins TRBV5-4 to TRBJ2-3; 7 positions match TRBD1. Germline assignment: CDR1 SGHNT and CDR2 YYREEE (reference sequence). CDR3 size: 15 residues. V was clipped by 5 bases and J by 1 base; unmatched bases: 7. The CDR3 region has the DNA TGTGCCAGCAGTTTTAGGGGGCGCGGCACAGATACGCAGTATTTT. Residues: CASSFRGRGTDTQYF. The whole variable domain, filled in from reference TRBV5-4 and TRBJ2-3, reads ETGVTQSPTHLIKTRGQQVTLRCSSQSGHNTVSWYQQALGQGPQFIFQYYREEENGRGNFPPRFSGLQFPNYSSELNVNALELDDSALYLCASSFRGRGTDTQYFGPGTRLTVL.

The chain couples TRBV5-8 to TRBJ1-1; D remains ambiguous. Per germline, CDR1 SGHTS and CDR2 YDEGEE. This CDR3 spans 14 amino acids. Trimming shortened V by 0 bases and J by 7 bases, and 13 bases separated the two germline ends. CDR3 sequence (DNA): TGTGCCAGCAGCTTGGGAGAACGGGGAAGTGAAGCTTTCTTT. Its translation: CASSLGERGSEAFF.

V and J are TRBV19 and TRBJ1-5; D possibly corresponds to TRBD1 (6 bases). The CDR3 spans 15 residues. Germline CDR1 reads LNHDA; CDR2 reads SQIVND (reference sequence). V lost 6 bases, J lost 2 bases, and 14 bases lay in between. The CDR3 protein is CASRQGWGGNQPQHF. In DNA form, the CDR3 reads TGTGCCAGTAGGCAGGGGTGGGGTGGCAATCAGCCCCAGCATTTT.